The rows below give T cell receptor beta chains drawn from one sample of a study of early T cells in non-severe SARS-CoV-2 infection. TCRdb re-called the 5' RACE reads through MiXCR, storing one row per CDR3 protein. The sample carries tens of thousands of distinct CDR3 sequences, roughly 5% recorded once. Material for sequencing was whole blood. The receptors stem from an adult who was a healthcare worker with PCR-confirmed SARS-CoV-2 infection or an uninfected control (not recorded which). Each CDR3 is given with its conserved first and last residue. The D gene is left open where the match is weak. Clone size appears in some rows only: once, few, many, or a class for an expanded clone.

abundance	v_gene	j_gene	d_gene	CDR3aa	CDR3nt
many	TRBV13	TRBJ2-2	NA	CASSPYSGDSTGELFF	TGTGCCAGCAGCCCCTATAGCGGTGACTCCACCGGGGAGCTGTTTTTT
many	TRBV11-2	TRBJ2-6	NA	CASSLGPRRSGANVLTF	TGTGCCAGCAGCTTGGGCCCAAGGCGCTCTGGGGCCAACGTCCTGACTTTC
many	TRBV10-2	TRBJ1-1	NA	CASNAGPEAFF	TGCGCCAGCAATGCAGGGCCTGAAGCTTTCTTT
few	TRBV28	TRBJ1-3	TRBD1	CASSYQTGAGNTIYF	TGTGCCAGCAGTTACCAGACAGGGGCTGGGAACACCATATATTTT
many	TRBV9	TRBJ2-3	NA	CASSPPATDTQYF	TGTGCCAGCAGCCCCCCCGCCACAGATACGCAGTATTTT
NA	TRBV23-1	TRBJ2-7	TRBD1	CASSPETGRTYEQYF	TGCGCCAGCAGTCCCGAGACAGGGAGAACCTACGAGCAGTACTTC
many	TRBV29-1	TRBJ1-1	TRBD1	CSVGGTGRTEAFF	TGCAGCGTTGGAGGGACAGGGCGGACTGAAGCTTTCTTT
NA	TRBV19	TRBJ1-1	NA	CASSYRRGNTEAFF	TGTGCCAGTAGTTACCGCAGGGGGAACACTGAAGCTTTCTTT
NA	TRBV28	TRBJ2-7	TRBD1	CASRTPGTGGEQYF	TGTGCCAGCAGGACCCCCGGGACAGGCGGCGAGCAGTACTTC
NA	TRBV2	TRBJ1-5	TRBD1	CAGTTTGDKQPQHF	TGTGCCGGCACTACGACAGGGGACAAACAGCCCCAGCATTTT
many	TRBV5-4	TRBJ2-1	TRBD2	CASSLITSGNTEQFF	TGTGCCAGCAGCTTGATAACTAGCGGGAATACTGAGCAGTTCTTC
many	TRBV5-1	TRBJ2-3	NA	CASSLTAGTLTDTQYF	TGCGCCAGCAGCTTAACTGCCGGGACTCTGACAGATACGCAGTATTTT
medium-sized	TRBV27	TRBJ2-3	TRBD2	CASSFTPSTERTSWATDTQYF	TGTGCCAGCAGTTTTACCCCATCAACCGAAAGGACTAGCTGGGCCACAGATACGCAGTATTTT
many	TRBV11-2	TRBJ2-4	NA	CASSLLAKNIQYF	TGTGCCAGCAGCTTACTAGCCAAAAACATTCAGTACTTC
few	TRBV29-1	TRBJ1-3	NA	CSVDRAPGNTIYF	TGCAGCGTTGACAGGGCCCCAGGAAACACCATATATTTT
many	TRBV11-3	TRBJ2-3	NA	CASSFRLGSDLTDTQYF	TGTGCCAGCAGCTTTCGACTGGGTAGCGACCTCACAGATACGCAGTATTTT
many	TRBV12-3/TRBV12-4	TRBJ2-1	NA	CASSFPPWPYNEQFF	TGTGCCAGCAGTTTCCCACCGTGGCCCTACAATGAGCAGTTCTTC
few	TRBV30	TRBJ1-5	TRBD1	CAWRPTGGRDQPQHF	TGTGCCTGGAGACCTACAGGGGGACGAGATCAGCCCCAGCATTTT
NA	TRBV19	TRBJ2-3	TRBD1	CASSIRDRGTDTQYF	TGTGCCAGTAGTATTCGGGACAGGGGTACAGATACGCAGTATTTT
many	TRBV10-3	TRBJ2-1	NA	CAISGHKDEQFF	TGTGCCATCAGTGGGCATAAGGATGAGCAGTTCTTC
few	TRBV3-1	TRBJ2-4	NA	CASSQLSLAKNIQYF	TGTGCCAGCAGCCAACTGTCCCTAGCCAAAAACATTCAGTACTTC
NA	TRBV6-4	TRBJ2-3	NA	CASSDGRGKSTDTQYF	TGTGCCAGCAGTGACGGACGGGGGAAGAGCACAGATACGCAGTATTTT
many	TRBV7-2	TRBJ2-5	NA	CASSLGRETQYF	TGTGCCAGCAGCTTGGGGAGAGAGACCCAGTACTTC
many	TRBV11-2	TRBJ2-5	TRBD2	CASSLGGLAGVETQYF	TGTGCCAGCAGCTTAGGGGGACTAGCGGGAGTTGAGACCCAGTACTTC
few	TRBV9	TRBJ2-3	NA	CASSVATGQLGADTQYF	TGTGCCAGCAGCGTAGCTACAGGCCAGCTTGGAGCAGATACGCAGTATTTT
few	TRBV30	TRBJ2-1	NA	CAWSEGRSSNEQFF	TGTGCCTGGAGTGAGGGCAGGAGCTCGAATGAGCAGTTCTTC
many	TRBV27	TRBJ2-1	NA	CASSFPPYNEQFF	TGTGCCAGCAGTTTCCCCCCTTATAATGAGCAGTTCTTC
many	TRBV29-1	TRBJ2-3	NA	CSVDRGGRDTQYF	TGCAGCGTTGACCGGGGTGGTAGAGATACGCAGTATTTT
NA	TRBV28	TRBJ2-1	TRBD2	CASSPGTSGTYNEQFF	TGTGCCAGCAGTCCCGGGACTAGCGGAACCTACAATGAGCAGTTCTTC
many	TRBV19	TRBJ2-2	NA	CASRRQGATGELFF	TGTGCCAGTAGAAGGCAGGGTGCCACCGGGGAGCTGTTTTTT
few	TRBV7-9	TRBJ1-1	TRBD1	CASSLQGANTEAFF	TGTGCCAGCAGCTTACAGGGGGCGAACACTGAAGCTTTCTTT
NA	TRBV11-2	TRBJ2-1	TRBD2	CASRGRGDEQFF	TGTGCCAGCAGAGGGCGGGGGGATGAGCAGTTCTTC
many	TRBV12-3/TRBV12-4	TRBJ2-7	NA	CASSFYSSYEQYF	TGTGCCAGCAGTTTTTACAGCTCCTACGAGCAGTACTTC
many	TRBV10-3	TRBJ1-1	TRBD1	CAITSTGMGTEAFF	TGTGCCATCACTTCGACAGGGATGGGAACTGAAGCTTTCTTT
many	TRBV12-3/TRBV12-4	TRBJ1-1	NA	CASSQGQRNTEAFF	TGTGCCAGCAGCCAAGGACAGCGGAACACTGAAGCTTTCTTT
few	TRBV5-1	TRBJ2-7	NA	CASRTDTPSSYEQYF	TGCGCCAGCAGAACAGATACGCCGAGCTCCTACGAGCAGTACTTC
many	TRBV11-2	TRBJ2-2	NA	CASSFRLATGELFF	TGTGCCAGCAGCTTCAGGCTCGCCACCGGGGAGCTGTTTTTT
NA	TRBV10-1	TRBJ2-3	TRBD2	CASPSGGAADTQYF	TGCGCCAGCCCTAGCGGGGGGGCCGCGGATACGCAGTATTTT
many	TRBV28	TRBJ2-7	NA	CASSLPLYEQYF	TGTGCCAGCAGTTTACCCCTCTACGAGCAGTACTTC
many	TRBV28	TRBJ2-5	TRBD2	CASSIRTGGAPETQYF	TGTGCCAGCAGTATTAGAACCGGGGGGGCCCCAGAGACCCAGTACTTC
many	TRBV30	TRBJ2-2	NA	CAWSLGMGSGELFF	TGTGCCTGGTCCCTAGGGATGGGGAGCGGGGAGCTGTTTTTT
NA	TRBV19	TRBJ2-7	TRBD1	CASSWGQGKSPSSYEQYF	TGTGCCAGTAGCTGGGGACAGGGGAAGTCTCCTAGCTCCTACGAGCAGTACTTC
medium-sized	TRBV18	TRBJ1-2	NA	CASSPEGWTALAGYTF	TGTGCCAGCTCACCAGAGGGATGGACCGCCCTTGCTGGCTACACCTTC